The 24 T cell receptor beta chains reported below all come from one sample, sequenced in a study of shared clonotypes between healthy human individuals. Profiled with immunoSEQ multiplex PCR; TCRdb holds only in-frame clones, not every one. Here the sample spans a few million clones, 85% to 95% being singletons. The sample taken for sequencing was naive CD4+ T cells from PBMCs. As for subset: CD45RA+ positively selected. The receptor set was obtained from a man younger than 35 in good health. Some clones in this sample may be carry-over from other donors' samples.

This chain uses TRBV28 with TRBJ1-2, with 9 bases fitting TRBD1. The CDR3 totals 15 residues. V dropped 5 bases and J dropped 5; count of bases not matched to a gene: 9. In germline, CDR1 is MDHEN, CDR2 SYDVKM. Here the CDR3 DNA reads TGTGCCAGCAGTACTCGGGACAGGGTGATTTATGGCTACACCTTC. This sequence encodes CASSTRDRVIYGYTF.

The J gene is TRBJ2-7, the V gene TRBV7-9; a weak D match, TRBD1 (5 bases). The length of the CDR3 is 13 residues. Germline V lookup: CDR1 SEHNR, CDR2 FQNEAQ (reference sequence). V dropped 5 bases and J dropped 4 bases, with 12 bases sitting between them. The DNA of the CDR3 is TGTGCCAGCAGCCTGGGGCAGGAGTACGAGCAGTACTTC. It specifies CASSLGQEYEQYF.

The rearrangement links TRBV11-3 to TRBJ2-2; D is ambiguous. V was trimmed by 5 bases and J by 7 bases, leaving 11 bases between them. This CDR3 is 13 amino acids long. CDR1 and CDR2 (germline): SGHNT, YENEEA. CDR3 residues: CASSPNGFGELFF. CDR3 DNA: TGTGCCAGCAGCCCCAACGGTTTCGGGGAGCTGTTTTTT.

V usage is TRBV7-9 and J usage is TRBJ2-7; TRBD2 aligns across 9 bases. Unmatched junction bases numbered 5, after V lost 3 bases and J lost 5 bases. The CDR3 length is 14 residues. Germline assignment: CDR1 SEHNR and CDR2 FQNEAQ (reference sequence). This CDR3 reads CASSFGTSYDEQYF. CDR3 coding DNA: TGTGCCAGCAGCTTCGGGACTAGCTATGACGAGCAGTACTTC.

About this clone: The same CDR3 can be traced to other DNA sequences in this sample. The V gene is TRBV27, the J gene TRBJ2-3; D gene unclear. The germline gives CDR1 MNHEY, CDR2 SMNVEV (reference sequence). V was pared by 5 bases and J by 1 base, with 4 bases between. The CDR3 runs to 12 residues. This chain's CDR3 is CASSPGTDTQYF. CDR3 coding DNA: TGTGCCAGCAGTCCGGGCACAGATACGCAGTATTTT.

The chain combines TRBV7-3 with TRBJ2-7; no definite D call. The CDR3 totals 13 residues. V lost 5 bases and J 6 bases, leaving 14 bases between the germline ends. Germline V gives CDR1 SGHTA, CDR2 FQGTGA. CDR3 nucleotides: TGTGCCAGCAGCGATGACGCTAGTCTCGAGCAGTACTTC. It yields the protein CASSDDASLEQYF.

The genes are TRBV5-1 and TRBJ1-1; unclear D gene. V was pared by 0 bases and J by 0 bases, with 9 bases between. The CDR3 covers 15 residues. Germline values: CDR1 SGHRS, CDR2 YFSETQ. CDR3 DNA sequence: TGCGCCAGCAGCTTGGAGGGAAGCATGAACACTGAAGCTTTCTTT. Its protein product is CASSLEGSMNTEAFF. The variable domain in full, completed from reference TRBV5-1 and TRBJ1-1, reads KAGVTQTPRYLIKTRGQQVTLSCSPISGHRSVSWYQQTPGQGLQFLFEYFSETQRNKGNFPGRFSGRQFSNSRSEMNVSTLELGDSALYLCASSLEGSMNTEAFFGQGTRLTVV.

The chain joins TRBV1 to TRBJ2-7; the table's D call TRBD2 went unverified against the DNA. TRBV1 is described as a pseudogene. The CDR3 has 14 residues. CDR3 nucleotides: TGCACCAGCAGGCCCGGGACTTCCTCCTACGAGCAGTACTTC. Encoded protein: CTSRPGTSSYEQYF.

The chain is built from TRBV4-1 and TRBJ2-4; TRBD1 might be the D (7 bases). Germline V CDR1 and CDR2: MGHRA, YSYEKL. CDR3 size: 14 residues. The V and J ends lost 4 bases and 7 bases respectively, with 14 bases between them. The CDR3 bases are TGCGCCAGCAGCCCCGGGGACAGCGGGAACATTCAGTACTTC. Protein sequence: CASSPGDSGNIQYF.

V and J are TRBV5-4 and TRBJ1-2; D not certain. Per germline, CDR1 SGHNT and CDR2 YYREEE (reference sequence). The CDR3 consists of 15 residues. V lost 0 bases and J 8 bases, leaving 17 bases between the germline ends. CDR3 residues: CASSLGVGYQGGYTF. CDR3 coding DNA: TGTGCCAGCAGCTTGGGGGTAGGGTACCAAGGGGGCTACACCTTC.

A note on this clone: Other DNA sequences in the sample encode the same CDR3. The chain is built from TRBV5-4 and TRBJ2-2; unclear D gene. The CDR3 is 14 amino acids. Trimming cost V 2 bases and J 2 bases, with 7 bases left between them. CDR1 is SGHNT and CDR2 is YYREEE in the germline V gene (reference sequence). CDR3 residues: CASSLRTNTGELFF. CDR3 DNA: TGTGCCAGCAGCTTACGAACAAACACCGGGGAGCTGTTTTTT.

V is TRBV7-9 and J is TRBJ2-1, with D perhaps TRBD2 (6 bases). The germline gives CDR1 SEHNR, CDR2 FQNEAQ (reference sequence). The CDR3 is made up of 15 amino acids. V lost 6 bases, J lost 2 bases, and 14 bases lay in between. In nucleotides, the CDR3 is TGTGCCAGCAGGGGAGGTCCTACAACCTACAATGAGCAGTTCTTC. Its protein product is CASRGGPTTYNEQFF. Complete variable domain (other parts from reference TRBV7-9 and TRBJ2-1): DTGVSQNPRHKITKRGQNVTFRCDPISEHNRLYWYRQTLGQGPEFLTYFQNEAQLEKSRLLSDRFSAERPKGSFSTLEIQRTEQGDSAMYLCASRGGPTTYNEQFFGPGTRLTVL.

Concerning this clone: Other nucleotide sequences from this sample produce the same CDR3. The chain links TRBV5-1 to TRBJ2-7; D uncertain. The CDR3 has 12 amino acids. Trimming cost V 0 bases and J 1 base, with 2 bases left between them. The germline gives CDR1 SGHRS, CDR2 YFSETQ. The CDR3 reads CASSLASYEQYF. For the CDR3, the DNA is TGCGCCAGCAGCTTGGCGTCCTACGAGCAGTACTTC.

This clone was counted a single time. This rearrangement joins TRBV6-5 to TRBJ1-2; a weak D match, TRBD1 (6 bases). The V gene's germline CDR1 is MNHEY and CDR2 SVGAGI. This CDR3 has 14 amino acids. This chain's CDR3 is CATWPGTSPSGYTF. CDR3 coding DNA: TGTGCGACCTGGCCGGGGACAAGTCCGAGCGGCTACACCTTC.

The chain employs TRBV30 and TRBJ1-5; 9 bases fit TRBD1. The germline CDR1 and CDR2 sequences are GTSNPN and SVGIG (reference sequence). With 5 bases clipped from V and 5 bases from J, the junction kept 4 bases outside the gene matches. The CDR3 is made up of 13 amino acids. The CDR3 coding sequence is TGTGCCTGGGGGGACAGGGAGTATCAGCCCCAGCATTTT. Translating it yields CAWGDREYQPQHF.

This sequence joins TRBV28 and TRBJ1-2; D may be TRBD1 (5 bases). CDR1 and CDR2 (germline): MDHEN, SYDVKM. With 5 bases removed from V and 8 bases from J, the gap between germline ends came to 15 bases. The CDR3 runs 13 residues. The CDR3: CASSLQELGGYTF. For the CDR3, the DNA is TGTGCCAGCAGTCTACAGGAACTGGGGGGCTACACCTTC.

This chain uses TRBV2 with TRBJ1-2, with 11 bases matching TRBD1. This CDR3 contains 17 residues. V lost 6 bases, J lost 5 bases, and 14 bases stayed unmatched. Germline assignment: CDR1 SNHLY and CDR2 FYNNEI. The CDR3 here is CASSEMRTGGAEYGYTF. In DNA form, the CDR3 reads TGTGCCAGCAGCGAGATGCGGACAGGGGGCGCTGAGTATGGCTACACCTTC.

The J gene is TRBJ2-1, the V gene TRBV6-1, with a weak D call TRBD2 (6 bases). Germline lookup yields CDR1 MNHNS and CDR2 SASEGT. The length of the CDR3 is 14 residues. V was shortened by 8 bases and J by 3 bases, with 14 bases between the two germline ends. As DNA, the CDR3 is TGTGCCAGCCAGACTAGTATGGGCTACAATGAGCAGTTCTTC. It translates to CASQTSMGYNEQFF.

The chain joins TRBV6-5 to TRBJ2-7; TRBD1 might be the D (5 bases). There are 14 residues in the CDR3. The ends were cut back, 6 bases at V and 7 bases at J, with 19 bases in the middle. Germline CDR1 MNHEY, CDR2 SVGAGI. The CDR3 DNA reads as TGTGCCAGCAGGCGCTTTCAGGGCCTCGGGGAGCAGTACTTC. The encoded protein is CASRRFQGLGEQYF.

V is TRBV2 and J is TRBJ2-7; D possibly corresponds to TRBD1 (5 bases). Germline CDR1 and CDR2: SNHLY and FYNNEI. The CDR3 length is 15 residues. V lost 10 bases and J 0 bases, leaving 19 bases between the germline ends. The CDR3 is CANPAADSHSYEQYF. CDR3 DNA sequence: TGTGCCAACCCCGCCGCCGACAGCCACTCCTACGAGCAGTACTTC.

The CDR3 is CATSRDPGQEGLEQYF. The CDR3 nucleotides are TGTGCCACCAGCAGAGATCCGGGACAGGAGGGGCTCGAGCAGTACTTC. This chain connects TRBV15 to TRBJ2-7; 8 bases fit TRBD1. V was pared by 0 bases and J by 6 bases, with 10 bases of the junction left unmatched. This CDR3 region has 16 residues. The germline CDR1 and CDR2 sequences are LNHNV and YYDKDF (reference sequence).

The rearrangement joins TRBV19 to TRBJ2-3; 8 bases map to TRBD2. The V segment lost 7 bases and the J segment 1 base; nucleotides outside the gene matches: 10. Germline-derived CDR1 and CDR2 are LNHDA and SQIVND (reference sequence). This CDR3 is built from 16 residues. The CDR3 sequence is CASTQSGGAGTDTQYF. The DNA for the CDR3 is TGTGCCAGTACCCAAAGCGGGGGAGCTGGCACAGATACGCAGTATTTT.

The chain links TRBV7-7 to TRBJ1-2; 8 bases are shared with TRBD1. Germline CDR1 SSHAT, CDR2 FNYEAQ (reference sequence). This CDR3 is 15 amino acids long. V trimming: 5 bases; J trimming: 5 bases; junction bases outside the gene matches: 10. CDR3 nucleotide sequence: TGTGCCAGCAGCACACCGCGGACAGGGATTTATGGCTACACCTTC. This translates into CASSTPRTGIYGYTF.

The chain uses TRBV19 and TRBJ2-7; D might be TRBD1 or TRBD2, each matching 5 bases. Germline CDR1 LNHDA, CDR2 SQIVND (reference sequence). V lost 5 bases, J lost 1 base, and 15 bases lay in between. This CDR3 is 15 amino acids long. CDR3 sequence reads: CASSSQPGPSYEQYF. As DNA, the CDR3 is TGTGCCAGTAGTTCTCAACCGGGGCCGTCCTACGAGCAGTACTTC.